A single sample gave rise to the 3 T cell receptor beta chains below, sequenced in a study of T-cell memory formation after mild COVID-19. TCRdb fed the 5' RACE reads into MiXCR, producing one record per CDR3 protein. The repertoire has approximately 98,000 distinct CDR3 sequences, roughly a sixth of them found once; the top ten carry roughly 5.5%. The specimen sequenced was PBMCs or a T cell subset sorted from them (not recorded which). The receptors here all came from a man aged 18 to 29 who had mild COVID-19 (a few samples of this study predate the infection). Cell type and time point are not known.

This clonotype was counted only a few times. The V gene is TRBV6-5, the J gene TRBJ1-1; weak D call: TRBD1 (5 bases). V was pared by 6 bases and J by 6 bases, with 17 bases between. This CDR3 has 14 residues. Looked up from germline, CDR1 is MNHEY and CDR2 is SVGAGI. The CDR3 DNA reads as TGTGCCAGCAGCCGCCCCTCGGGGACCCCTGAAGCTTTCTTT. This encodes CASSRPSGTPEAFF.

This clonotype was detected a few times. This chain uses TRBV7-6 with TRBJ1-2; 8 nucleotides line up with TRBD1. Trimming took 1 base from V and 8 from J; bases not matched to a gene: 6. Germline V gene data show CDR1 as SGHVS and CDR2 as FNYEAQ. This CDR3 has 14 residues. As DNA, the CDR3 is TGTGCCAGCAGCTTAGAGTCAGGGGGCGAGGGCTACACCTTC. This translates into CASSLESGGEGYTF.

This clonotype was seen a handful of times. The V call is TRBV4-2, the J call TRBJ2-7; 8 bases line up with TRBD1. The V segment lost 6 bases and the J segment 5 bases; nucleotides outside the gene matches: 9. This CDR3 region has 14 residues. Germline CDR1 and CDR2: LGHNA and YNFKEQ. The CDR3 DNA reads TGTGCCAGCAGGCTGGTGGACAGGGAGGACGAGCAGTACTTC. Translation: CASRLVDREDEQYF.